This T cell receptor (beta chain) was profiled in a study of beta chain features in type 1 diabetes. The CDR3 covers 12 residues. V lost 5 bases and J lost 4, with 7 bases in between. Germline V lookup: CDR1 SEHNR, CDR2 FQNEAQ (reference sequence). This clone was picked up many times. Sequenced material consisted of expressed TCRB transcripts (all of the isolated RNA was reverse transcribed). Measured with immunoSEQ multiplex PCR; TCRdb has only the in-frame clones, and not every one. The table lists about 160,000 clones, less than 9.5% of them singletons. This receptor was taken from a man between 18 and 35 years old in good health. The sample taken for sequencing was central memory CD4+ T cells from blood. The chain links TRBV7-9 to TRBJ2-3; D is unresolved. The CDR3 reads CASSPLPDTQYF. For the CDR3, the DNA is TGTGCCAGCAGCCCCCTCCCAGATACGCAGTATTTT.